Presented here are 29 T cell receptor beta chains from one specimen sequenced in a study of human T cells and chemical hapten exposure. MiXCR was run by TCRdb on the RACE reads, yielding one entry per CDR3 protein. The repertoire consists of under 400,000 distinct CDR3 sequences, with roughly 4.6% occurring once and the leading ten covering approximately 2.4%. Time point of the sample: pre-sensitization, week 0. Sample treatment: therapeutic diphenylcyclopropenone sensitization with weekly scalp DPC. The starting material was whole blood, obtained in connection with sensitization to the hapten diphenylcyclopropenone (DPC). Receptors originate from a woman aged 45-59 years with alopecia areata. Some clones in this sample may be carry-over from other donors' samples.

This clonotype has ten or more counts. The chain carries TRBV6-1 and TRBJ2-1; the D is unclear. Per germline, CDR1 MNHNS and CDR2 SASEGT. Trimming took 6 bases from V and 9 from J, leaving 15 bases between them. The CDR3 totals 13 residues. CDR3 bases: TGTGCCAGCAGGAAAGAAGGCCATACTGAGCAGTTCTTC. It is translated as CASRKEGHTEQFF.

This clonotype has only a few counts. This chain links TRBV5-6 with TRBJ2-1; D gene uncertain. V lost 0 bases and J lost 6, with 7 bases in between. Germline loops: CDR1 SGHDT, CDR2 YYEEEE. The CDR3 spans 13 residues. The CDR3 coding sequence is TGTGCCAGCAGCTTGGGCAGGCCCAATGAGCAGTTCTTC. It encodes CASSLGRPNEQFF.

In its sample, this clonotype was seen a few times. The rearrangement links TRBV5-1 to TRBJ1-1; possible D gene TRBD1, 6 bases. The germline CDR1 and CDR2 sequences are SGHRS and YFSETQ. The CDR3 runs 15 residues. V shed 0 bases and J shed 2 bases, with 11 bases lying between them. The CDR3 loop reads CASSLGRGRNTEAFF. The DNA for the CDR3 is TGCGCCAGCAGCTTGGGACGGGGGCGAAACACTGAAGCTTTCTTT.

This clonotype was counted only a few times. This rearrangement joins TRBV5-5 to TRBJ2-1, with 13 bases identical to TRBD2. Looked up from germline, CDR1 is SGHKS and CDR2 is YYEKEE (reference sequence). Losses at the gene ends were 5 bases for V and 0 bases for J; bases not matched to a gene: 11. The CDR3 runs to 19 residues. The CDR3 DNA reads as TGTGCCAGCAGATGGGAGGGGACTAGCGGGGCCAGCTCCTACAATGAGCAGTTCTTC. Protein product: CASRWEGTSGASSYNEQFF.

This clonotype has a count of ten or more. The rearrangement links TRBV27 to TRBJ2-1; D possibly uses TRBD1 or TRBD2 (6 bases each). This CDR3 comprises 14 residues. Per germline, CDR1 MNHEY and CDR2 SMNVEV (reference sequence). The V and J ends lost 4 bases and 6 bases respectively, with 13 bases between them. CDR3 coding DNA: TGTGCCAGCAGTTACGGGGGCATGGGCAATGAGCAGTTCTTC. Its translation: CASSYGGMGNEQFF.

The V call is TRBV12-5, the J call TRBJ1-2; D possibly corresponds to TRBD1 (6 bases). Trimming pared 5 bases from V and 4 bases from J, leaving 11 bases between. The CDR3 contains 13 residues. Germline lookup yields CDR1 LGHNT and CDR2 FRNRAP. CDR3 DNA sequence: TGTGCTAGTGGTACGGGGGGCCTCTATGGCTACACCTTC. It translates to CASGTGGLYGYTF.

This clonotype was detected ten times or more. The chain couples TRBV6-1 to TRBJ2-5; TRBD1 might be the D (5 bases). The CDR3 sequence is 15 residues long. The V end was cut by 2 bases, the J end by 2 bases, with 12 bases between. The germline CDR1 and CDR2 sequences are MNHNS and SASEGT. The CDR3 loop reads CASSELTGTQETQYF. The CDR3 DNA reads TGTGCCAGCAGTGAACTCACAGGAACACAAGAGACCCAGTACTTC.

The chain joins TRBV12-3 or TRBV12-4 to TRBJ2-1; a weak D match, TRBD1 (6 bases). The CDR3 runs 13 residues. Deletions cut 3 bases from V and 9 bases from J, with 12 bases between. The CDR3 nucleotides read TGTGCCAGCAGTTTGTTGGGGGCGGGTGAGCAGTTCTTC. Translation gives CASSLLGAGEQFF.

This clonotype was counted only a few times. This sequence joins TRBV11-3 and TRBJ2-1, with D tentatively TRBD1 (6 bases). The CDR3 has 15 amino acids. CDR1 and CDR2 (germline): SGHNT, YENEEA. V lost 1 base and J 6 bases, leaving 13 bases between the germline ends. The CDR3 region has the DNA TGTGCCAGCAGCTTAGGAGCCTCGACAGGCAATGAGCAGTTCTTC. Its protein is CASSLGASTGNEQFF.

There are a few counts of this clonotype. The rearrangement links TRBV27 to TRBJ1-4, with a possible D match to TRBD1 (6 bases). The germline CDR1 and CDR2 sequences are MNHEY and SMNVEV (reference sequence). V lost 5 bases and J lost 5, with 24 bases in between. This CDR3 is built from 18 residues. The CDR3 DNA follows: TGTGCCAGCAGTCTAGATAGCAGTCCGGGGGCGAGGAATGAAAAACTGTTTTTT. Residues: CASSLDSSPGARNEKLFF.

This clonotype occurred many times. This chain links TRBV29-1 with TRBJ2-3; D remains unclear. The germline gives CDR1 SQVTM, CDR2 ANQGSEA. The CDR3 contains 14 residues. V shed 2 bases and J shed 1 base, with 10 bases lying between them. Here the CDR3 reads CSVEFQRRTDTQYF. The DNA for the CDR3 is TGCAGCGTTGAATTCCAGAGACGCACAGATACGCAGTATTTT.

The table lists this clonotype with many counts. CDR3 protein: CASRPRTSGDVATDTQYF. As DNA, the CDR3 is TGTGCCAGCAGGCCGAGGACTAGCGGGGACGTAGCCACAGATACGCAGTATTTT. The chain carries TRBV28 and TRBJ2-3; 12 bases map to TRBD2. This CDR3 is built from 18 residues. Germline CDR1 MDHEN, CDR2 SYDVKM. The ends lost 6 bases at V and 2 bases at J; junction bases unmatched: 12.

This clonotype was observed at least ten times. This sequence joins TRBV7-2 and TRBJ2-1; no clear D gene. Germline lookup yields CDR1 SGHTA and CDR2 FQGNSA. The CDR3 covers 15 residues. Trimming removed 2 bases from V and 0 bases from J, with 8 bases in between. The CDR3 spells CASSLRPSSYNEQFF. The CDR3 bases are TGTGCCAGCAGCTTAAGGCCAAGCTCCTACAATGAGCAGTTCTTC.

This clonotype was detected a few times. The CDR3 spells CAISENVYEQYF. Written as DNA, the CDR3 is TGTGCCATCAGTGAGAACGTTTACGAGCAGTACTTC. The rearrangement links TRBV10-3 to TRBJ2-7; D not resolved. This CDR3 contains 12 residues. Germline V CDR1 and CDR2: ENHRY, SYGVKD. V lost 2 bases and J 4 bases, leaving 6 bases between the germline ends.

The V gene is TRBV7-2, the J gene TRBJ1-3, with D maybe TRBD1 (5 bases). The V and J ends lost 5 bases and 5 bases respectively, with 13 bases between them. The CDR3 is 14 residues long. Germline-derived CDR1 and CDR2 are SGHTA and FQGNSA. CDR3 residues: CASSEGPGRNTIYF. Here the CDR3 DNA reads TGTGCCAGCAGCGAGGGGCCAGGGAGAAACACCATATATTTT. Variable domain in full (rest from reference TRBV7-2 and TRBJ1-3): GAGVSQSPSNKVTEKGKDVELRCDPISGHTALYWYRQSLGQGLEFLIYFQGNSAPDKSGLPSDRFSAERTGGSVSTLTIQRTQQEDSAVYLCASSEGPGRNTIYFGEGSWLTVV.

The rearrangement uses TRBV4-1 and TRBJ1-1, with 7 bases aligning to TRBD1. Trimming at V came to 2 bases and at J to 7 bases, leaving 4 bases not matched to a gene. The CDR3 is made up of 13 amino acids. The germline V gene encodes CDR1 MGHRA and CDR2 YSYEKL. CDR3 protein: CASSQRDSYEAFF. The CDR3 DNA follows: TGCGCCAGCAGCCAAAGGGACAGCTATGAAGCTTTCTTT.

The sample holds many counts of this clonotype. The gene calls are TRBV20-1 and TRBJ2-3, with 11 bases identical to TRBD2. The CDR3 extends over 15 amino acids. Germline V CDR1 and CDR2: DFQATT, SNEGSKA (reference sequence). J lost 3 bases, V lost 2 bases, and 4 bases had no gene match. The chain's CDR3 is CSARRGLAVTDTQYF. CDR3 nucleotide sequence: TGCAGTGCTAGAAGGGGACTAGCGGTAACAGATACGCAGTATTTT.

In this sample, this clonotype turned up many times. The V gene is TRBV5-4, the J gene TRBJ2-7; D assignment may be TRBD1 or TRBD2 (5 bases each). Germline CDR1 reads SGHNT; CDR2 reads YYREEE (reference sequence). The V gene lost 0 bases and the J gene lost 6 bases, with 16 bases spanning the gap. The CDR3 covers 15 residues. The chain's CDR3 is CASSLAASRRGEQYF. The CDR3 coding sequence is TGTGCCAGCAGCTTGGCTGCTAGCAGAAGGGGCGAGCAGTACTTC.

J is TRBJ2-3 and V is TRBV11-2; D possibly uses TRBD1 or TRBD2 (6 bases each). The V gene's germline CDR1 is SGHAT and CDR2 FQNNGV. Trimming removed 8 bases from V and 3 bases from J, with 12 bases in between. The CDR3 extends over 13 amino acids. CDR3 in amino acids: CASLRRGTDTQYF. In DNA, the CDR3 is TGTGCCAGCCTCCGGAGGGGGACAGATACGCAGTATTTT. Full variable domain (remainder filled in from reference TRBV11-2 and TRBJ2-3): EAGVAQSPRYKIIEKRQSVAFWCNPISGHATLYWYQQILGQGPKLLIQFQNNGVVDDSQLPKDRFSAERLKGVDSTLKIQPAKLEDSAVYLCASLRRGTDTQYFGPGTRLTVL.

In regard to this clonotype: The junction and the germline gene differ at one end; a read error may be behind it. This CDR3 reads CVSSRPAEGGAQYF. CDR3 coding DNA: TGTGTCAGCAGCCGCCCAGCGGAAGGGGGAGCGCAGTATTTT. This chain links TRBV7-6 with TRBJ2-3, with D maybe TRBD1 (6 bases). The CDR3 covers 14 residues. The germline gives CDR1 SGHVS, CDR2 FNYEAQ.

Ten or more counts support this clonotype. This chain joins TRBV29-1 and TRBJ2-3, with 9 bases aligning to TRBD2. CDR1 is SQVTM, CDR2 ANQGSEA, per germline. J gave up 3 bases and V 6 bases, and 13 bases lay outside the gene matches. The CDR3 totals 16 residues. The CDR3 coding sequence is TGCAGCGTGAGGGGAGGTATAGCGGGGGCAACAGATACGCAGTATTTT. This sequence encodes CSVRGGIAGATDTQYF.

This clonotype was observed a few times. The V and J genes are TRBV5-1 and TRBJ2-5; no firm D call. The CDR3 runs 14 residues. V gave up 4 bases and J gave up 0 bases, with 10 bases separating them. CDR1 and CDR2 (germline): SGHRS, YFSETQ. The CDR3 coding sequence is TGCGCCAGCAGCCGGATTACTTACCAAGAGACCCAGTACTTC. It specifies CASSRITYQETQYF.

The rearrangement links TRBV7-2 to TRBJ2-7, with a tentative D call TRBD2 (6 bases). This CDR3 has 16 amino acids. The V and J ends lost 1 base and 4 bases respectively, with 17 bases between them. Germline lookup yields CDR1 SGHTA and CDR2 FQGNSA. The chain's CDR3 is CASSLDGRRGLYEQYF. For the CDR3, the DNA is TGTGCCAGCAGCTTAGACGGACGGCGGGGTCTATACGAGCAGTACTTC.

The CDR3 spells CASSLQGIDSNQPQHF. Written as DNA, the CDR3 is TGCGCCAGCAGCTTACAAGGTATCGATAGCAATCAGCCCCAGCATTTT. V usage is TRBV5-1 and J usage is TRBJ1-5; no reliable D call. The CDR3 length is 16 residues. Germline lookup yields CDR1 SGHRS and CDR2 YFSETQ. V lost 2 bases to trimming and J lost 0 bases, with 12 bases between them. Full variable domain (outside the CDR3, taken from reference TRBV5-1 and TRBJ1-5): KAGVTQTPRYLIKTRGQQVTLSCSPISGHRSVSWYQQTPGQGLQFLFEYFSETQRNKGNFPGRFSGRQFSNSRSEMNVSTLELGDSALYLCASSLQGIDSNQPQHFGDGTRLSIL.

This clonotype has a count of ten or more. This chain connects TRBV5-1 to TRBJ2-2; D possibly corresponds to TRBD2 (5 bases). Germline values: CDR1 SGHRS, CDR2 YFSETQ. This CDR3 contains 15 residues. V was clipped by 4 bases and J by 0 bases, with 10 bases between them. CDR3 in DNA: TGCGCCAGCAGCCTGTCACTAGCGAACACCGGGGAGCTGTTTTTT. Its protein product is CASSLSLANTGELFF.

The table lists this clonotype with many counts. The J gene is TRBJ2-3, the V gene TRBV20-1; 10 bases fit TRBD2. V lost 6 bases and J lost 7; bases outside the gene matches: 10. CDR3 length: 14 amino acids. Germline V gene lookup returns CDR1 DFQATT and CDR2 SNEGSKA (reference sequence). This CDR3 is CSARLAGIGNTQYF. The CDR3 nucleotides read TGCAGTGCCAGACTAGCGGGTATTGGTAATACGCAGTATTTT.

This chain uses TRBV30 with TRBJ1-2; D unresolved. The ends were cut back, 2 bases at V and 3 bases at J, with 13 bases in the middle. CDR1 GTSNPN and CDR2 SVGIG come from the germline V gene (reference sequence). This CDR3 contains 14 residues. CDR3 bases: TGTGCCTGGAGTCGACGGAGCTTCGACTATGGCTACACCTTC. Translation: CAWSRRSFDYGYTF.

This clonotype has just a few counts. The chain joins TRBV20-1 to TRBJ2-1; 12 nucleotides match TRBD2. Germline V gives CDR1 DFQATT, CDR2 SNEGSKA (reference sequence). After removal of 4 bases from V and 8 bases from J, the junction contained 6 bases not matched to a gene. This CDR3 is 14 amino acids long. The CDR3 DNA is TGCAGTGCTACGACTAGCGGGAGATCGGATGAGCAGTTCTTC. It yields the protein CSATTSGRSDEQFF.

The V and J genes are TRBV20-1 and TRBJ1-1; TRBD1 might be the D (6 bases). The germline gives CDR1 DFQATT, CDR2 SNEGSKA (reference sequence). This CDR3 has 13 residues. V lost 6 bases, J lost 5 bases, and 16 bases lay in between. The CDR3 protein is CSAEGQGRTEAFF. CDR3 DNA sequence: TGCAGTGCCGAGGGCCAGGGGAGAACTGAAGCTTTCTTT.